These T cell receptor beta chains were read from a single sample in a study of beta chain features in type 1 diabetes. The data were produced by immunoSEQ multiplex PCR, yet TCRdb's version contains in-frame clones alone and is incomplete. The sample includes approximately 280,000 clones, 14% to 15% seen only once; the top ten take less than 0.02%. The specimen was naive CD4+ T cells from blood. The receptors were sampled from a man between 18 and 29 years old with type 1 diabetes. Each CDR3 is given with its conserved first and last residue. The order of the fields is V gene, J gene, CDR3 protein.

V: TRBV10-1
J: TRBJ2-3
CDR3: CASSESPQRLRSADTQYF

V: TRBV28
J: TRBJ2-7
CDR3: CASSFETSGTYEQYF

V: TRBV30
J: TRBJ2-1
CDR3: CAWSVRLAGGSEQFF

V: TRBV2
J: TRBJ1-1
CDR3: CASSEHRALNTEAFF

V: TRBV27
J: TRBJ2-1
CDR3: CASNYLAAFTNEQFF

V: TRBV5-4
J: TRBJ2-2
CDR3: CASTPGNTGELFF

V: TRBV5-1
J: TRBJ1-1
CDR3: CASSLQTGLVLNTEAFF

V: TRBV30
J: TRBJ2-6
CDR3: CAWTRWGQASSGANVLTF

V: TRBV7-9
J: TRBJ2-3
CDR3: CASSARTSGTITDTQYF

V: TRBV28
J: TRBJ1-6
CDR3: CASSLTGTYSPLHF

V: TRBV28
J: TRBJ2-1
CDR3: CASSLILAAYNEQFF

V: TRBV5-1
J: TRBJ1-2
CDR3: CASSLTGGAVGYTF

V: TRBV7-9
J: TRBJ2-5
CDR3: CASSPPGSGQETQYF

V: TRBV5-1
J: TRBJ2-7
CDR3: CASSLSGTIDEQYF

V: TRBV4-3
J: TRBJ1-5
CDR3: CASSQAGGDQPQHF

V: TRBV28
J: TRBJ1-5
CDR3: CAVQGYQPQHF

V: TRBV5-6
J: TRBJ2-3
CDR3: CASSWTSGATDTQYF

V: TRBV6-5
J: TRBJ1-1
CDR3: CASSYSAPRSEAFF

V: TRBV5-1
J: TRBJ2-7
CDR3: CASSLGTRASEQYF

V: TRBV2
J: TRBJ2-5
CDR3: CASSDRSGGETQYF

V: TRBV5-4
J: TRBJ2-3
CDR3: CASSPQGGGAIDTQYF

V: TRBV28
J: TRBJ1-5
CDR3: CASSQRQGISNQPQHF

V: TRBV4-2
J: TRBJ2-7
CDR3: CASSPYWSHEQYF

V: TRBV18
J: TRBJ2-6
CDR3: CASSPLAGASGANVLTF

V: TRBV28
J: TRBJ2-1
CDR3: CASSPPSGGAYNEQFF

V: TRBV19
J: TRBJ2-1
CDR3: CAVGQGVYNEQFF

V: TRBV7-9
J: TRBJ2-7
CDR3: CASSLRWAGEKYEQYF

V: TRBV7-9
J: TRBJ1-5
CDR3: CASSSTGSADQPQHF

V: TRBV28
J: TRBJ2-7
CDR3: CASSGAGGAYEQYF

V: TRBV7-2
J: TRBJ2-2
CDR3: CASSPTGNTGELFF

V: TRBV7-9
J: TRBJ2-1
CDR3: CASTPDGGSSYNEQFF